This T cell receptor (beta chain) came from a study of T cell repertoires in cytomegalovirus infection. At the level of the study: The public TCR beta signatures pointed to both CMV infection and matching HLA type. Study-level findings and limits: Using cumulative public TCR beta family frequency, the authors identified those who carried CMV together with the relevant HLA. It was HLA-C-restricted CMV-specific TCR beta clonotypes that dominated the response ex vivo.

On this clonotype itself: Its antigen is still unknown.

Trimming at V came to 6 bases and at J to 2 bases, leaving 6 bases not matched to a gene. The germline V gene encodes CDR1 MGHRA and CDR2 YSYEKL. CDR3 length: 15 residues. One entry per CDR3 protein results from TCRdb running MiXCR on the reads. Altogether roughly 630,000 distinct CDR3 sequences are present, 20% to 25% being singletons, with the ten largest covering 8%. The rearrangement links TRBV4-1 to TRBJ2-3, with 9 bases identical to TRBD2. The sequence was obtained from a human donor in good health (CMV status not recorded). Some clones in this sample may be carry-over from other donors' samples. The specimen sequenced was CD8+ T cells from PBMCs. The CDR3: CASSPRGGDTDTQYF. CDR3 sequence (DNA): TGCGCCAGCAGTCCGCGGGGGGGAGACACAGATACGCAGTATTTT.